A selection of T cell receptor beta chains follows, all from one sample in a study of blood T cell repertoires in COVID-19. This table comes from immunoSEQ multiplex PCR, and its TCRdb copy is limited to in-frame clones, with some not included. Counted here are some 490,000 clones, less than 90% occurring once; the ten biggest clones make up around 8%. The specimen was PBMCs or T cells enriched from blood (not recorded which). Every receptor here comes from an older woman who had recovered from COVID-19. Each CDR3 is given with its conserved first and last residue. D genes are given only for firm matches. Not every row has a clone size; where given, it reads once, few, many or a size class.

-	-	14	TRBJ2-1	TRBV24-1	CATSDRGAGLEQFF	TGTGCCACCAGTGACCGGGGGGCGGGGCTTGAGCAGTTCTTC
-	-	15	TRBJ1-3	TRBV19	CASSILSVSGNTIYF	TGTGCCAGTAGTATACTCTCTGTCTCTGGAAACACCATATATTTT
-	TRBD1	15	TRBJ1-2	TRBV20-1	CSASGEWTGNYGYTF	TGCAGTGCTAGTGGGGAATGGACAGGAAACTATGGCTACACCTTC
-	TRBD2	16	TRBJ2-1	TRBV7-2	CASSSSSGSSYNEQFF	TGTGCCAGCAGCTCCTCTAGCGGATCCTCCTACAATGAGCAGTTCTTC
-	-	13	TRBJ1-2	TRBV12-3/TRBV12-4	CASSLRRNYGYTF	TGTGCCAGCAGTTTAAGGCGGAACTATGGCTACACCTTC
-	-	17	TRBJ2-7	TRBV4-1	CASSQSGQGRNSYEQYF	TGCGCCAGCAGCCAATCCGGACAAGGGCGTAACTCCTACGAGCAGTACTTC
-	TRBD1	16	TRBJ2-5	TRBV5-1	CASSYGQGPGGETQYF	TGCGCCAGCAGCTACGGACAGGGCCCGGGCGGGGAGACCCAGTACTTC
few	-	14	TRBJ2-7	TRBV2	CASTPEQGGYAQYF	TGTGCCAGCACCCCAGAGCAGGGTGGCTATGCGCAGTACTTC
-	-	16	TRBJ1-6	TRBV28	CASSFRTGTYNSPLHF	TGTGCCAGCAGTTTCCGAACAGGGACGTATAATTCACCCCTCCACTTT
once	TRBD1	11	TRBJ1-1	TRBV6-5	CASSPGGSAFF	TGTGCCAGCAGTCCAGGGGGATCGGCTTTCTTT
-	TRBD1	16	TRBJ2-2	TRBV24-1	CATSDPGQGATGELFF	TGTGCCACCAGTGACCCCGGACAGGGGGCAACCGGGGAGCTGTTTTTT
once	TRBD1	15	TRBJ1-3	TRBV7-2	CASSPGQRSGNTIYF	TGTGCCAGCAGCCCGGGACAGAGAAGTGGAAACACCATATATTTT
-	TRBD1	15	TRBJ1-2	TRBV5-6	CASCRDRAYNYGYTF	TGTGCCAGCTGCCGGGACAGGGCTTATAACTATGGCTACACCTTC
-	-	15	TRBJ1-6	TRBV4-2	CASSQDGGYDSPLHF	TGTGCCAGCAGCCAAGACGGGGGGTACGACTCACCCCTCCACTTT
-	-	11	TRBJ1-2	TRBV19	CASSSVGGYTF	TGTGCCAGTAGTAGCGTTGGTGGCTACACCTTC
-	-	16	TRBJ2-6	TRBV24-1	CATSARQNSGANVLTF	TGTGCCACCAGTGCCCGACAGAACTCTGGGGCCAACGTCCTGACTTTC
-	-	20	TRBJ2-6	TRBV5-4	CASTNGGTSYPLSGANVLTF	TGTGCCAGCACCAATGGTGGGACAAGCTACCCCCTTTCTGGGGCCAACGTCCTGACTTTC
-	TRBD2	16	TRBJ2-3	TRBV10-3	CAISGTSGGSTDTQYF	TGTGCCATCAGTGGTACTAGCGGGGGTAGCACAGATACGCAGTATTTT
-	-	13	TRBJ1-4	TRBV2	CASRRFPNEKLFF	TGTGCCAGCAGGCGGTTTCCTAATGAAAAACTGTTTTTT
-	TRBD1	16	TRBJ1-1	TRBV19	CASSFRSGQGSTEAFF	TGTGCCAGTAGCTTCCGATCGGGACAGGGGTCTACTGAAGCTTTCTTT
-	-	16	TRBJ1-1	TRBV24-1	CATSDYTDGRETEAFF	TGTGCCACCAGTGATTACACGGACGGGAGAGAGACTGAAGCTTTCTTT
-	TRBD1	14	TRBJ1-3	TRBV5-8	CASSLDRAGNTIYF	TGTGCCAGCAGCTTAGACAGGGCTGGAAACACCATATATTTT
-	-	16	TRBJ1-2	TRBV4-1	CASSQVPTGFNYGYTF	TGCGCCAGCAGCCAAGTCCCAACAGGGTTCAACTATGGCTACACCTTC
-	-	14	TRBJ1-2	TRBV29-1	CSAFKTGSQGGYTF	TGCAGCGCATTTAAAACCGGGAGCCAGGGTGGCTACACCTTC
-	TRBD2	14	TRBJ2-5	TRBV7-2	CASTLGGGQETQYF	TGTGCCAGCACCCTCGGCGGGGGGCAAGAGACCCAGTACTTC
-	TRBD2	18	TRBJ2-5	TRBV11-2	CASGKPGLAGDIQETQYF	TGTGCCAGCGGAAAGCCGGGACTAGCGGGGGATATACAAGAGACCCAGTACTTC
-	-	15	TRBJ1-1	TRBV5-1	CASSRGGISNTEAFF	TGCGCCAGCAGCCGGGGGGGCATCTCGAACACTGAAGCTTTCTTT
-	-	17	TRBJ2-4	TRBV5-4	CASSLAERGRGFSIQYF	TGTGCCAGCAGCTTAGCAGAGCGCGGAAGGGGTTTTAGCATTCAGTACTTC
-	TRBD2	20	TRBJ2-4	TRBV5-1	CASSLATSGGAVPPKNIQYF	TGCGCCAGCAGCTTGGCTACTAGCGGGGGGGCCGTTCCTCCCAAAAACATTCAGTACTTC
-	TRBD1	16	TRBJ2-1	TRBV18	CASTRLGQASYNEQFF	TGTGCCAGCACGCGCTTAGGACAGGCCTCCTACAATGAGCAGTTCTTC
-	-	16	TRBJ2-2	TRBV6-5	CASSYSGRAYTGELFF	TGTGCCAGCAGTTACTCAGGCAGGGCCTACACCGGGGAGCTGTTTTTT
once	TRBD1	16	TRBJ2-1	TRBV7-9	CASSSPPGQGYNEQFF	TGTGCCAGCAGCTCACCTCCCGGACAGGGGTACAATGAGCAGTTCTTC
-	-	13	TRBJ1-2	TRBV21-1	CASSKGPGGVYTF	TGTGCCAGCAGCAAAGGTCCAGGCGGGGTCTACACCTTC
-	-	14	TRBJ1-1	TRBV11-2	CASSTQGLNTEAFF	TGTGCCAGCAGCACACAGGGCCTGAACACTGAAGCTTTCTTT
-	-	17	TRBJ2-2	TRBV2	CASSPRGAETNTGELFF	TGTGCCAGCAGTCCACGGGGGGCGGAAACGAACACCGGGGAGCTGTTTTTT
-	-	11	TRBJ2-7	TRBV6-5	CASSSWGVETF	TGTGCCAGCAGTTCATGGGGAGTGGAGACTTTC
once	-	13	TRBJ2-2	TRBV7-9	CASSLSRTGELFF	TGTGCCAGCAGCCTTTCTAGAACCGGGGAGCTGTTTTTT
once	-	14	TRBJ2-3	TRBV5-8	CASSLLQVTDTQYF	TGTGCCAGCAGCTTGCTACAGGTTACAGATACGCAGTATTTT
-	-	12	TRBJ1-2	TRBV12-3/TRBV12-4	CASGPINYGYTF	TGTGCCAGCGGCCCCATTAACTATGGCTACACCTTC
-	TRBD2	15	TRBJ2-7	TRBV5-1	CASSSLAGGLDEQYF	TGCGCCAGCAGTTCGCTAGCGGGGGGGCTTGACGAGCAGTACTTC
-	TRBD1	17	TRBJ1-2	TRBV5-4	CASSLPSGQGARYGYTF	TGTGCCAGCAGCTTGCCTTCGGGACAGGGGGCGCGGTATGGCTACACCTTC
once	-	14	TRBJ2-1	TRBV5-1	CASSLRQANNEQFF	TGCGCCAGCAGCTTGCGGCAGGCCAACAATGAGCAGTTCTTC
-	-	15	TRBJ2-6	TRBV9	CASSPGDSGANVLTF	TGTGCCAGCAGCCCGGGGGACTCTGGGGCCAACGTCCTGACTTTC
-	-	13	TRBJ2-7	TRBV10-3	CATHEEAHLEQYF	TGTGCCACGCACGAGGAGGCGCATCTCGAGCAGTACTTC
-	TRBD1	13	TRBJ2-7	TRBV24-1	CATSDPDRDEQYF	TGTGCCACCAGTGATCCCGACAGGGACGAGCAGTACTTC
-	-	13	TRBJ2-1	TRBV5-5	CASSPLVPNEQFF	TGTGCCAGCAGCCCCTTAGTCCCCAATGAGCAGTTCTTC
-	TRBD1	18	TRBJ2-3	TRBV18	CASSPPTVRDRSTDTQYF	TGTGCCAGCTCACCACCTACGGTCCGGGACAGAAGCACAGATACGCAGTATTTT
-	-	14	TRBJ1-2	TRBV28	CASSRAGATYGYTF	TGTGCCAGCAGCAGGGCAGGGGCTACCTATGGCTACACCTTC
-	TRBD1	12	TRBJ1-4	TRBV7-8	CASSTATGMMFF	TGTGCCAGCAGCACCGCGACAGGGATGATGTTTTTT
once	TRBD1	17	TRBJ1-2	TRBV3-1/TRBV3-2	CASSQDRKPLANYGYTF	TGTGCCAGCAGCCAGGACAGGAAGCCTTTAGCTAACTATGGCTACACCTTC
-	-	17	TRBJ1-4	TRBV6-4	CASSNPRWRATNEKLFF	TGTGCCAGCAGTAACCCTAGGTGGAGGGCAACTAATGAAAAACTGTTTTTT
-	-	13	TRBJ2-2	TRBV14	CASPPGNTGELFF	TGTGCCAGCCCACCGGGTAACACCGGGGAGCTGTTTTTT
-	-	16	TRBJ1-5	TRBV7-8	CASSSYQGTSNQPQHF	TGTGCCAGCAGCTCCTACCAGGGAACTAGCAATCAGCCCCAGCATTTT
once	TRBD2	14	TRBJ2-7	TRBV11-3	CASSPGLDRYEQYF	TGTGCCAGCAGCCCGGGACTAGATCGCTACGAGCAGTACTTC
-	TRBD1	15	TRBJ1-1	TRBV10-3	CAISAIQGVNTEAFF	TGTGCCATCAGTGCGATACAGGGGGTTAACACTGAAGCTTTCTTT